What follows is one T cell receptor beta chain and its context. Its antigen is undetermined. This specimen comes from a study of cytomegalovirus exposure and HLA in healthy donors. PCR was performed using 60 Vbeta and 13 Jbeta primers. Sequencing used immunoSEQ multiplex PCR; TCRdb keeps in-frame clones, though not all of them. The repertoire holds about 98,000 clones, with around 80% as singletons. Study outcomes and limitations: TCR beta V segments were, for the most part, productive about 87% or about 30% of the time in an earlier analysis. In a later analysis, specific HLA alleles were associated with around 17,000 TCR beta sequences at a 0.05 false discovery rate. Presence/absence analyses assumed roughly uniform sequencing depth across donors, which may not hold.

Trimming at V came to 6 bases and at J to 0 bases, leaving 5 bases not matched to a gene. This CDR3 is 15 amino acids long. CDR1 and CDR2 (germline): LNHDA, SQIVND (reference sequence). This sequence joins TRBV19 and TRBJ1-3; TRBD1 matches 7 bases. The receptor was isolated from a man aged 40-49 years in good health and CMV-seronegative. The sample was PBMCs. CDR3: CASSPTGNSGNTIYF. In DNA, the CDR3 is TGTGCCAGTAGCCCGACAGGGAACTCTGGAAACACCATATATTTT.